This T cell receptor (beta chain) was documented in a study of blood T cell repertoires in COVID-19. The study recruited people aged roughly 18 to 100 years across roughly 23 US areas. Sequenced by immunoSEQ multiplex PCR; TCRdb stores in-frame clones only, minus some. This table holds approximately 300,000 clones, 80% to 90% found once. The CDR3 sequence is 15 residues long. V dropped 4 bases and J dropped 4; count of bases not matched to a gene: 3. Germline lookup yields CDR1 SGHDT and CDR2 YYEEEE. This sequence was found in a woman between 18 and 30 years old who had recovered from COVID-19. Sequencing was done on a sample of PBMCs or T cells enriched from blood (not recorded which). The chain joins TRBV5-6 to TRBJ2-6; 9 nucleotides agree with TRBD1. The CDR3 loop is CASSGQGRGANVLTF. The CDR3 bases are TGTGCCAGCAGCGGACAGGGGCGCGGGGCCAACGTCCTGACTTTC. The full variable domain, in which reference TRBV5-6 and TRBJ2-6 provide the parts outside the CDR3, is DAGVTQSPTHLIKTRGQQVTLRCSPKSGHDTVSWYQQALGQGPQFIFQYYEEEERQRGNFPDRFSGHQFPNYSSELNVNALLLGDSALYLCASSGQGRGANVLTFGAGSRLTVL.